This TCR beta chain stems from a study of T cells in Graves' hyperthyroidism and ophthalmopathy. TCR beta CDR3 regions were amplified from RNA. An initial round of RT-PCR targeting the TCR CDR3 relied on the HTBI primer set. MiXCR, run by TCRdb on the multiplex PCR reads, gives a single entry per CDR3 protein. The table includes around 600,000 distinct CDR3 sequences, more than 15% detected once. The CDR3 runs to 15 residues. V lost 0 bases and J lost 5, with 11 bases in between. Germline-derived CDR1 and CDR2 are SGHRS and YFSETQ. This clonotype was detected once. The sample taken for sequencing was blood. This TCR was recovered from a woman between 35 and 50 years old with Graves' ophthalmopathy. J is TRBJ2-2 and V is TRBV5-1; D not resolved. The CDR3 region is CASSLEVLSTGELFF. In nucleotides, the CDR3 is TGCGCCAGCAGCTTGGAAGTTTTGTCAACCGGGGAGCTGTTTTTT.